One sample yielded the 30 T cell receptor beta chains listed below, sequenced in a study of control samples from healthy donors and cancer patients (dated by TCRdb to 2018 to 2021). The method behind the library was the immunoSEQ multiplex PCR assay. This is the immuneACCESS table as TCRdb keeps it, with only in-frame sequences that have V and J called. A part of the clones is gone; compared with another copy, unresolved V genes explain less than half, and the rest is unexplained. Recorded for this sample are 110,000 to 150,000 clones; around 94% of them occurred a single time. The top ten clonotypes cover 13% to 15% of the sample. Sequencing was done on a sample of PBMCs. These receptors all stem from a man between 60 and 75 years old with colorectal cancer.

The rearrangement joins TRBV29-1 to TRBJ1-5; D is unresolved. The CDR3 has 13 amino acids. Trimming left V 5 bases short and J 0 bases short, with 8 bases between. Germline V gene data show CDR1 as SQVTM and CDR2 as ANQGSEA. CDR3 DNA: TGCAGCGTTCAGAGAAATAGCAATCAGCCCCAGCATTTT. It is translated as CSVQRNSNQPQHF. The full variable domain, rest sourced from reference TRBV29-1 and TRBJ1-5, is SAVISQKPSRDICQRGTSLTIQCQVDSQVTMMFWYRQQPGQSLTLIATANQGSEATYESGFVIDKFPISRPNLTFSTLTVSNMSPEDSSIYLCSVQRNSNQPQHFGDGTRLSIL.

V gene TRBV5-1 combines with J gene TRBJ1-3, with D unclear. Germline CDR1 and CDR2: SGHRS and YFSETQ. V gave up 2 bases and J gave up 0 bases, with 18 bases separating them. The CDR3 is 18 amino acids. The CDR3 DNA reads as TGCGCCAGCAGCTTACAAAGCGGGCAGCCTTACTCTGGAAACACCATATATTTT. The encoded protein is CASSLQSGQPYSGNTIYF.

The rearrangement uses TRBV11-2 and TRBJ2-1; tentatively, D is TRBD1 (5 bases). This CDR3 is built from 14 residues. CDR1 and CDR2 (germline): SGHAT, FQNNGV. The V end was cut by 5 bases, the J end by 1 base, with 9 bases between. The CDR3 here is CASSPGNSYNEQFF. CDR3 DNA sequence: TGTGCCAGCAGCCCAGGGAATTCCTACAATGAGCAGTTCTTC.

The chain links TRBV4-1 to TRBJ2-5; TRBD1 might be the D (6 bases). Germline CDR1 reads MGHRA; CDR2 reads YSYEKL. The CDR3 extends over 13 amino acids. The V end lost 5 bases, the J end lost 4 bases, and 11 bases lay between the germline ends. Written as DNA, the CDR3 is TGCGCCAGCAGCTACCAGGGGTCAGAGACCCAGTACTTC. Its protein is CASSYQGSETQYF.

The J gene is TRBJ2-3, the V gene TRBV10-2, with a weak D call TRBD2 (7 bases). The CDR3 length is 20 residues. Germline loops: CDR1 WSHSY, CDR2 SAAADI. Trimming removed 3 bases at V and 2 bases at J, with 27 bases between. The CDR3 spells CASSDPRVGGAPRSTDTQYF. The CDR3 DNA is TGCGCCAGCAGTGACCCGAGGGTGGGGGGGGCACCTAGGTCCACAGATACGCAGTATTTT.

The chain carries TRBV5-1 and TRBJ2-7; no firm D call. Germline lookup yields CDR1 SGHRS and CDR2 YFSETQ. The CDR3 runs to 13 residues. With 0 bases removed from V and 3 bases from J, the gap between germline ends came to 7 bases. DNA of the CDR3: TGCGCCAGCAGCTTGGGACCCAACTACGAGCAGTACTTC. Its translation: CASSLGPNYEQYF.

DNA of the CDR3: TGTGCCATCCTACCCAGGTTGTGGGCCAATGAAAAACTGTTTTTT. It yields the protein CAILPRLWANEKLFF. The chain employs TRBV25-1 and TRBJ1-4; the D is unclear. Germline CDR1 MGHDK, CDR2 SYGVNS. Trimming shortened V by 10 bases and J by 5 bases, and 20 bases separated the two germline ends. The CDR3 length is 15 residues.

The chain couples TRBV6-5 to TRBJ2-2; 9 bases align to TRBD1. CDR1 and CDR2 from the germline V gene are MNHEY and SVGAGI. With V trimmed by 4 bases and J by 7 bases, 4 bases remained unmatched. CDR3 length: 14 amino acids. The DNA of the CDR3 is TGTGCCAGCAGTTGGGACAGGGAGGGCGGGGAGCTGTTTTTT. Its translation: CASSWDREGGELFF.

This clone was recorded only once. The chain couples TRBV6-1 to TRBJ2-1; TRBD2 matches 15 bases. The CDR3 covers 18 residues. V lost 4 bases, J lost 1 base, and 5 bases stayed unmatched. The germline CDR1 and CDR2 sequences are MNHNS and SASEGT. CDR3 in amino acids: CASSGGLAGGWSYNEQFF. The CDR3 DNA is TGTGCCAGCAGTGGGGGACTAGCGGGGGGTTGGTCCTACAATGAGCAGTTCTTC.

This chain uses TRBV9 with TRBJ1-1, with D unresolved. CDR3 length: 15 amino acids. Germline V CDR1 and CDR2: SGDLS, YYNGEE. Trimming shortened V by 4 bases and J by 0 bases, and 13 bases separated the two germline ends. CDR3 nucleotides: TGTGCCAGCAGCCCCTCCCAGCTAATGAACACTGAAGCTTTCTTT. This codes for CASSPSQLMNTEAFF.

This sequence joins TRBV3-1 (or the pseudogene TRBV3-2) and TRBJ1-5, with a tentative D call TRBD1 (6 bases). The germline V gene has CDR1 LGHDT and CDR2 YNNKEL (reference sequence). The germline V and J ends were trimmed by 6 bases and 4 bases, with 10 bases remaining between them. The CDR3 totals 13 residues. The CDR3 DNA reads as TGTGCCAGCAGTCGGACAGTTAATCAGCCCCAGCATTTT. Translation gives CASSRTVNQPQHF.

The CDR3 reads CAWSSTGNQPQHF. The CDR3 DNA is TGTGCCTGGAGTTCGACAGGCAATCAGCCCCAGCATTTT. The chain joins TRBV30 to TRBJ1-5, with D tentatively TRBD1 (5 bases). Trimming removed 2 bases at V and 2 bases at J, with 7 bases between. The CDR3 is made up of 13 amino acids. CDR1 is GTSNPN and CDR2 is SVGIG in the germline V gene (reference sequence).

CDR3 nucleotides: TGTGCCAGCAGTTCCAGGGCACAATCCGTCAACTATGGCTACACCTTC. This sequence encodes CASSSRAQSVNYGYTF. The chain couples TRBV6-2 or TRBV6-3 to TRBJ1-2; D might be TRBD1 (5 bases). The length of the CDR3 is 16 residues. V lost 4 bases, J lost 2 bases, and 17 bases lay in between. Germline V gene sequence: CDR1 MNHEY, CDR2 SVGEGT.

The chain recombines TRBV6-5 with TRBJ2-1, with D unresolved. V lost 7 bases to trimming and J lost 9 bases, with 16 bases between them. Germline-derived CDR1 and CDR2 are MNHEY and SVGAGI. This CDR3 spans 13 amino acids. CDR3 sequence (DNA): TGTGCCAGCACTGTCCAATCGAAGGCTGAGCAGTTCTTC. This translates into CASTVQSKAEQFF.

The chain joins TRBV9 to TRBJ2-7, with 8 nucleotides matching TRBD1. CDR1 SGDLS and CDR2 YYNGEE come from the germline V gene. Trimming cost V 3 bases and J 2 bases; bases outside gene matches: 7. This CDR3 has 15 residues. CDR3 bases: TGTGCCAGCAGCGCCCGACAGGGGAGTCCCTACGAGCAGTACTTC. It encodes CASSARQGSPYEQYF. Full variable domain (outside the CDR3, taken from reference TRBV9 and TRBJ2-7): DSGVTQTPKHLITATGQRVTLRCSPRSGDLSVYWYQQSLDQGLQFLIQYYNGEERAKGNILERFSAQQFPDLHSELNLSSLELGDSALYFCASSARQGSPYEQYFGPGTRLTVT.

CDR3 DNA: TGTGCCAGCAGTCCCCCCCCGGGGCAAACTGAAGCTTTCTTT. Translation: CASSPPPGQTEAFF. The chain is built from TRBV28 and TRBJ1-1; D is possibly TRBD1 (5 bases). Trimming left V 5 bases short and J 5 bases short, with 15 bases between. The CDR3 totals 14 residues. The germline V gene encodes CDR1 MDHEN and CDR2 SYDVKM.

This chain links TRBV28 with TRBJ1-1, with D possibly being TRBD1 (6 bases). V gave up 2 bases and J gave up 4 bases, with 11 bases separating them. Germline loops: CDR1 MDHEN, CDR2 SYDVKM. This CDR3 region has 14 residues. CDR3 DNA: TGTGCCAGCAGTTTAGGGGGGCGGGGCACTGAAGCTTTCTTT. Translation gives CASSLGGRGTEAFF. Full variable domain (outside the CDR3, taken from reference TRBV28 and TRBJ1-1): DVKVTQSSRYLVKRTGEKVFLECVQDMDHENMFWYRQDPGLGLRLIYFSYDVKMKEKGDIPEGYSVSREKKERFSLILESASTNQTSMYLCASSLGGRGTEAFFGQGTRLTVV.

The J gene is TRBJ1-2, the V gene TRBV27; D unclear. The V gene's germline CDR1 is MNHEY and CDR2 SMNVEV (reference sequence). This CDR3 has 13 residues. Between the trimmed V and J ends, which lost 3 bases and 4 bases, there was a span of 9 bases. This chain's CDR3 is CASSFDSRYGYTF. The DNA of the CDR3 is TGTGCCAGCAGTTTTGACTCGCGCTATGGCTACACCTTC.

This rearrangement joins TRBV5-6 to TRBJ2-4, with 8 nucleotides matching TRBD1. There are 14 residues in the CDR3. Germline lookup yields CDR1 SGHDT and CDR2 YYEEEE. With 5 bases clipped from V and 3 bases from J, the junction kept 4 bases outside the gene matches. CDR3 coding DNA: TGTGCCAGCAGTGGACAGGGAGTCAAAAACATTCAGTACTTC. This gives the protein CASSGQGVKNIQYF.

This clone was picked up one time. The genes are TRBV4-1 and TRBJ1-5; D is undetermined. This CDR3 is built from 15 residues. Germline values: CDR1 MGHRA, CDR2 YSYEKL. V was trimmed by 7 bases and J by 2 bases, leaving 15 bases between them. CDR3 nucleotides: TGCGCCAGCAAGGAGGGAACGGGAGGCAATCAGCCCCAGCATTTT. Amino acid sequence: CASKEGTGGNQPQHF.

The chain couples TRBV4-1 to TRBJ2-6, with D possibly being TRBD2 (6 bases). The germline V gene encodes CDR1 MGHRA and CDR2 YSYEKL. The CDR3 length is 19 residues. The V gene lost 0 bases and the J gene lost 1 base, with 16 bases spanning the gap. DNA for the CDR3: TGCGCCAGCAGCCAAGATCGGAGGGTCGTTACTTCTGGGGCCAACGTCCTGACTTTC. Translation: CASSQDRRVVTSGANVLTF.

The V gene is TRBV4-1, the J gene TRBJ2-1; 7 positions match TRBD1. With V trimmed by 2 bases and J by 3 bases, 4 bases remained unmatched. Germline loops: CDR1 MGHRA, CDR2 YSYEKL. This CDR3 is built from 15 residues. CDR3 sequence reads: CASSQPDRDYNEQFF. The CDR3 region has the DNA TGCGCCAGCAGCCAACCCGACAGGGACTACAATGAGCAGTTCTTC.

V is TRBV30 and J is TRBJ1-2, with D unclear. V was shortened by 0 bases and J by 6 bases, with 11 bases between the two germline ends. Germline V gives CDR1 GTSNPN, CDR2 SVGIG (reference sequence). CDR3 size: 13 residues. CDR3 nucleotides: TGTGCCTGGAGTGTACGGGGATCGGATGGCTACACCTTC. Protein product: CAWSVRGSDGYTF.

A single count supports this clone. The CDR3 loop reads CASSLGAGGTHNYGYTF. The CDR3 DNA sequence: TGTGCCAGCAGCTTGGGAGCAGGGGGGACCCATAACTATGGCTACACCTTC. This rearrangement joins TRBV5-4 to TRBJ1-2, with 7 bases lining up with TRBD1. This CDR3 has 17 amino acids. CDR1 is SGHNT, CDR2 YYREEE, per germline (reference sequence). Losses at the gene ends were 0 bases for V and 1 base for J; bases not matched to a gene: 9.

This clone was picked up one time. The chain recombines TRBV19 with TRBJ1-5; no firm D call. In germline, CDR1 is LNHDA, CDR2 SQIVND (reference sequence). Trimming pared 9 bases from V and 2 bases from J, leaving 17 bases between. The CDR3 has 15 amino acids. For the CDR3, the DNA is TGTGCCAGAGGACCGAGATTAGGATGCAATCAGCCCCAGCATTTT. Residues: CARGPRLGCNQPQHF.

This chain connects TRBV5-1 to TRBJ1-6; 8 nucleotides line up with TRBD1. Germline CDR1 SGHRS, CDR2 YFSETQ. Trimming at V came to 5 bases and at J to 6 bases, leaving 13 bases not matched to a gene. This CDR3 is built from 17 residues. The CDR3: CASRPNQGTGFNSPLHF. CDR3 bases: TGCGCCAGCAGGCCGAACCAGGGGACAGGATTTAATTCACCCCTCCACTTT. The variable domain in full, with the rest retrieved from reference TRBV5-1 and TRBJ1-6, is KAGVTQTPRYLIKTRGQQVTLSCSPISGHRSVSWYQQTPGQGLQFLFEYFSETQRNKGNFPGRFSGRQFSNSRSEMNVSTLELGDSALYLCASRPNQGTGFNSPLHFGNGTRLTVT.

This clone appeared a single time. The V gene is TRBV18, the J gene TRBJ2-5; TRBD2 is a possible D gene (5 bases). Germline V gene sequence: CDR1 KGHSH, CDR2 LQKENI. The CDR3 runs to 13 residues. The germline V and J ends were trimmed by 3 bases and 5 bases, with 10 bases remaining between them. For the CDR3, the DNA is TGTGCCAGCTCACCCGGACTCTCGGAGACCCAGTACTTC. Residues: CASSPGLSETQYF.

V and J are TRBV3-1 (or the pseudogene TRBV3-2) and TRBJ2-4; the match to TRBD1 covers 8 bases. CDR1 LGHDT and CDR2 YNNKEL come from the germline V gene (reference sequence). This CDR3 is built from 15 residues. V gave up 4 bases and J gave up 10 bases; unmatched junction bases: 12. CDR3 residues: CASSLTWQTGDIQYF. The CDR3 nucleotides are TGTGCCAGCAGCCTAACCTGGCAGACAGGGGATATTCAGTACTTC.

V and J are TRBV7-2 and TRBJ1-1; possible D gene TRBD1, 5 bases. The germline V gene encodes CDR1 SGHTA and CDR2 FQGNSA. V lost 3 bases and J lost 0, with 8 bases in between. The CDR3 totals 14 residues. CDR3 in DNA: TGTGCCAGCAGCTTGGGGGAGATGAACACTGAAGCTTTCTTT. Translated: CASSLGEMNTEAFF.

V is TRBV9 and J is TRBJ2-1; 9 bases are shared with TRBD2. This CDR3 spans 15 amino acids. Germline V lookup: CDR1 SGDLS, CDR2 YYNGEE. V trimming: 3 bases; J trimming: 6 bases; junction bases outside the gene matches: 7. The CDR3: CASSDLRGGVNEQFF. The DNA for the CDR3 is TGTGCCAGCAGCGATCTGCGCGGGGGGGTCAATGAGCAGTTCTTC. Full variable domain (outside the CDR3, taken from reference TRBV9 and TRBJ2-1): DSGVTQTPKHLITATGQRVTLRCSPRSGDLSVYWYQQSLDQGLQFLIQYYNGEERAKGNILERFSAQQFPDLHSELNLSSLELGDSALYFCASSDLRGGVNEQFFGPGTRLTVL.